The 20 T cell receptor beta chains in this list originate from one sample, sequenced in a study of T cell repertoires in cytomegalovirus infection. TCRdb re-analysed the reads in MiXCR, keeping a single row per CDR3 protein. The data contain some 300,000 distinct CDR3 sequences, around 10% of them singletons. Sequenced sample: PBMCs. The receptors here all came from a human donor in good health (CMV status not recorded). Some clones in this sample may be carry-over from other donors' samples.

Only a few counts were recorded for this clonotype. The chain joins TRBV20-1 to TRBJ2-3, with 8 bases that match TRBD2. CDR3 length: 15 amino acids. V shed 5 bases, J shed 2 bases, and the junction held 9 bases outside the gene matches. Germline-derived CDR1 and CDR2 are DFQATT and SNEGSKA (reference sequence). CDR3 DNA: TGCAGTGCTTCTCTGCGGGGGGCCGACACAGATACGCAGTATTTT. This encodes CSASLRGADTDTQYF.

This clonotype was seen repeatedly, ten times or more. This chain connects TRBV7-2 to TRBJ2-1; 8 bases fit TRBD2. Trimming removed 5 bases from V and 6 bases from J; junction bases left unmatched: 15. Germline CDR1 and CDR2: SGHTA and FQGNSA. The CDR3 runs to 17 residues. Here the CDR3 reads CASSLEPGYRGGNEQFF. The DNA for the CDR3 is TGTGCCAGCAGCCTCGAACCGGGATACCGGGGGGGCAATGAGCAGTTCTTC.

This clonotype was detected ten times or more. V and J are TRBV6-1 and TRBJ1-4, with TRBD1 identical over 7 bases. This CDR3 comprises 15 residues. Germline values: CDR1 MNHNS, CDR2 SASEGT. Trimming removed 6 bases from V and 8 bases from J; junction bases left unmatched: 12. As DNA, the CDR3 is TGTGCCAGCAGGAAACGACAGGGCGGGGGGGAAAAACTGTTTTTT. Encoded protein: CASRKRQGGGEKLFF.

This clonotype was detected many times. This chain uses TRBV5-1 with TRBJ2-5, with a tentative D call TRBD2 (5 bases). The CDR3 length is 13 residues. The ends were cut back, 6 bases at V and 4 bases at J, with 13 bases in the middle. Germline loops: CDR1 SGHRS, CDR2 YFSETQ. The CDR3 DNA follows: TGCGCCAGCACCTCCCGGACTTTAGAGACCCAGTACTTC. Its protein product is CASTSRTLETQYF.

This clonotype was seen at least ten times. V is TRBV7-2 and J is TRBJ2-7; TRBD2 might be the D (6 bases). The CDR3 has 14 residues. V was pared by 6 bases and J by 0 bases, with 12 bases between. CDR1 and CDR2 from the germline V gene are SGHTA and FQGNSA. The CDR3 nucleotides read TGTGCCAGCAGTCCTCTGGGGGGCTCCTACGAGCAGTACTTC. It encodes CASSPLGGSYEQYF.

In this sample, this clonotype turned up many times. This chain links TRBV7-6 with TRBJ1-2; the match to TRBD1 covers 9 bases. The J segment lost 4 bases and the V segment lost 2 bases, leaving 5 bases of the junction unmatched. Germline V gene data show CDR1 as SGHVS and CDR2 as FNYEAQ. The CDR3 covers 15 residues. CDR3 residues: CASSLSLTGGYGYTF. The CDR3 DNA is TGTGCCAGCAGCTTAAGTTTGACAGGGGGCTATGGCTACACCTTC. The whole variable domain, remainder taken from reference TRBV7-6 and TRBJ1-2, is GAGVSQSPRYKVTKRGQDVALRCDPISGHVSLYWYRQALGQGPEFLTYFNYEAQQDKSGLPNDRFSAERPEGSISTLTIQRTEQRDSAMYRCASSLSLTGGYGYTFGSGTRLTVV.

At least ten counts were recorded for this clonotype. The chain is built from TRBV20-1 and TRBJ1-2, with D possibly being TRBD1 (6 bases). Trimming cost V 6 bases and J 4 bases, with 18 bases left between them. CDR1 is DFQATT and CDR2 is SNEGSKA in the germline V gene (reference sequence). This CDR3 region has 14 residues. In DNA, the CDR3 is TGCAGTGCGGAGGACAGCCGGTGGGGCTATGGCTACACCTTC. Amino acids: CSAEDSRWGYGYTF.

The table lists this clonotype with many counts. The chain joins TRBV28 to TRBJ2-4; TRBD2 matches at 7 bases. The CDR3 totals 15 residues. V shed 2 bases, J shed 0 bases, and the junction held 1 base outside the gene matches. Germline V CDR1 and CDR2: MDHEN, SYDVKM. The CDR3 protein is CASSLGGVAKNIQYF. CDR3 coding DNA: TGTGCCAGCAGTTTAGGGGGGGTAGCCAAAAACATTCAGTACTTC.

The V gene is TRBV2, the J gene TRBJ2-7; D perhaps matches TRBD2 (6 bases). Germline assignment: CDR1 SNHLY and CDR2 FYNNEI. The CDR3 spans 13 residues. The V and J ends lost 6 bases and 4 bases respectively, with 13 bases between them. The CDR3 loop reads CASSLLALYEQYV. The DNA of the CDR3 is TGTGCCAGCAGCCTCCTAGCGCTTTACGAGCAGTACGTC.

Concerning this clonotype: A read error may explain this, as a much larger clone is one base away. The CDR3 nucleotides read TGTGACAGCAGCTATAATCTAGCAGAGATGAACACTGAAGCTTTCTTT. Translation: CDSSYNLAEMNTEAFF. V gene TRBV7-8 combines with J gene TRBJ1-1; D not resolved. Germline loops: CDR1 SGHVS, CDR2 FQNEAQ. This CDR3 spans 16 amino acids.

This clonotype has ten or more counts. This chain uses TRBV19 with TRBJ2-1, with D possibly matching TRBD2 (7 bases). The germline V gene encodes CDR1 LNHDA and CDR2 SQIVND (reference sequence). The V gene lost 0 bases and the J gene lost 5 bases, with 26 bases spanning the gap. CDR3 length: 20 amino acids. The CDR3 here is CASSIDPRLGGGGFNNEQFF. The CDR3 DNA sequence: TGTGCCAGTAGTATAGATCCCCGCTTAGGTGGGGGGGGCTTCAACAATGAGCAGTTCTTC.

The chain employs TRBV28 and TRBJ1-1; the D is unclear. V was clipped by 7 bases and J by 0 bases, with 15 bases between them. The CDR3 sequence is 15 residues long. Looked up from germline, CDR1 is MDHEN and CDR2 is SYDVKM. CDR3 sequence (DNA): TGTGCCAGCACCCGACCTGGCAGTTTGAACACTGAAGCTTTCTTT. Translating gives CASTRPGSLNTEAFF.

This clonotype was observed many times. The chain uses TRBV7-2 and TRBJ2-3; D might be TRBD1 (6 bases). CDR1 SGHTA and CDR2 FQGNSA come from the germline V gene. V lost 2 bases and J lost 0, with 15 bases in between. CDR3 length: 17 residues. The CDR3 DNA reads TGTGCCAGCAGCTTAACCTGGGACATTCCTAGCACAGATACGCAGTATTTT. Translating it yields CASSLTWDIPSTDTQYF.

The table lists this clonotype with many counts. The chain carries TRBV19 and TRBJ1-5, with D unresolved. V was trimmed by 5 bases and J by 11 bases, leaving 10 bases between them. CDR1 is LNHDA and CDR2 is SQIVND in the germline V gene (reference sequence). The CDR3 runs to 11 residues. The CDR3: CASSSLLSQHF. CDR3 DNA: TGTGCCAGTAGTTCCCTCCTCTCCCAGCATTTT.

This clonotype was seen a handful of times. In nucleotides, the CDR3 is TGTGCCAGCAGCCCAGTACACAATCAGCCCCAGCATTTT. Translation: CASSPVHNQPQHF. The genes are TRBV28 and TRBJ1-5, with D hard to call. CDR1 MDHEN and CDR2 SYDVKM come from the germline V gene. The CDR3 is 13 residues long. Between the trimmed V and J ends, which lost 6 bases and 3 bases, there was a span of 9 bases.

The V call is TRBV9, the J call TRBJ2-3; D possibly corresponds to TRBD1 (6 bases). Trimming cost V 0 bases and J 2 bases, with 10 bases left between them. The CDR3 loop spans 15 amino acids. Germline assignment: CDR1 SGDLS and CDR2 YYNGEE. The CDR3 nucleotides are TGTGCCAGCAGCGTAGGGGCAGGGGACACAGATACGCAGTATTTT. It is translated as CASSVGAGDTDTQYF.

This clonotype was seen ten or more times. The genes are TRBV7-2 and TRBJ2-4; D could derive from TRBD1 or TRBD2 (6 bases each). V lost 6 bases and J lost 8, with 14 bases in between. Per the germline V gene, CDR1 is SGHTA and CDR2 is FQGNSA. This CDR3 is 13 amino acids long. CDR3 nucleotides: TGTGCCAGCAGGCGGACGGAGGGGGACATTCAGTACTTC. Translated: CASRRTEGDIQYF.

This clonotype was counted many times. The rearrangement uses TRBV6-2 or TRBV6-3 and TRBJ1-5; unclear D gene. Germline lookup yields CDR1 MNHEY and CDR2 SVGEGT. V gave up 2 bases and J gave up 3 bases, with 8 bases separating them. The CDR3 is 14 amino acids. The CDR3 sequence: CASSYSYFNQPQHF. CDR3 sequence (DNA): TGTGCCAGCAGTTACAGTTACTTCAATCAGCCCCAGCATTTT.

CDR3 DNA: TGCAGTGCTAGATCGGTTCAGGGGTCTTACGAGCAGTACTTC. Protein product: CSARSVQGSYEQYF. The rearrangement uses TRBV20-1 and TRBJ2-7; the D gene is possibly TRBD1 (6 bases). From germline, CDR1 is DFQATT and CDR2 SNEGSKA (reference sequence). The CDR3 length is 14 residues. Trimming pared 2 bases from V and 4 bases from J, leaving 15 bases between.

This clonotype showed up many times. J is TRBJ2-7 and V is TRBV20-1; possibly TRBD1 for D (5 bases). Trimming pared 6 bases from V and 4 bases from J, leaving 22 bases between. The CDR3 totals 15 residues. Germline assignment: CDR1 DFQATT and CDR2 SNEGSKA (reference sequence). The CDR3 DNA follows: TGCAGTGCCGGTAAAGACAGAGTGGCCAAATACGAGCAGTACGTC. Protein: CSAGKDRVAKYEQYV.